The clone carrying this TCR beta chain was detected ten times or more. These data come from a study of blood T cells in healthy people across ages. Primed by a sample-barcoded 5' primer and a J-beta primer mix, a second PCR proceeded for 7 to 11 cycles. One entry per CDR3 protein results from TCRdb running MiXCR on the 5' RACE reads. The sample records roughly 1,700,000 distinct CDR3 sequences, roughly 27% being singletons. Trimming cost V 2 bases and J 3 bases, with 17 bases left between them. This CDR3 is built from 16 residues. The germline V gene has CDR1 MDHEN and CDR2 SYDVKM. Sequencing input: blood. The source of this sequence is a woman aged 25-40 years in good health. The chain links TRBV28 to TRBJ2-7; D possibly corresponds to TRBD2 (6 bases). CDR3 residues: CASSLGFAGSDYEQYF. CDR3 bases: TGTGCCAGCAGTTTAGGTTTTGCGGGGTCGGACTACGAGCAGTACTTC.